This T cell receptor (beta chain) was captured by sequencing in a study of T cell responses to AZD1222 COVID-19 vaccine. On this clone itself: The antigen is undetermined.

This table comes from immunoSEQ multiplex PCR, and its TCRdb copy is limited to in-frame clones, with some not included. Seen here are around 270,000 clones, almost 95% observed once, and the top ten hold less than 0.65%. Notes on the study in general: Females outnumbered males among donors, who were mostly white British; clonal diversity was possibly underestimated. Within unmutated variant regions lay the reported targets of nearly half of spike-specific TCRs. CD4 TCRs covered the whole spike, strongest at regions 160-218 and 743-854.

The V segment lost 6 bases and the J segment 2 bases; nucleotides outside the gene matches: 15. The CDR3 loop spans 17 amino acids. The germline V gene encodes CDR1 SGHAT and CDR2 FQNNGV. The clonotype was recovered from an adult who received the AZD1222 COVID-19 vaccine. The rearrangement uses TRBV11-2 and TRBJ2-5; 7 bases are shared with TRBD2. The sample here was peripheral blood, taken 28 days after the second AZD1222 dose. Here the CDR3 reads CASRSPKVGGNQETQYF. The CDR3 bases are TGTGCCAGCAGATCACCTAAGGTCGGGGGGAATCAAGAGACCCAGTACTTC. Full variable domain (outside the CDR3, taken from reference TRBV11-2 and TRBJ2-5): EAGVAQSPRYKIIEKRQSVAFWCNPISGHATLYWYQQILGQGPKLLIQFQNNGVVDDSQLPKDRFSAERLKGVDSTLKIQPAKLEDSAVYLCASRSPKVGGNQETQYFGPGTRLLVL.